The next 27 T cell receptor beta chains were all read from a single sample in a study of cytomegalovirus exposure and HLA in healthy donors. Using immunoSEQ multiplex PCR, the repertoire was profiled, and TCRdb retains in-frame clones only, with some absent. Among some 250,000 clones listed, roughly 89% were seen once. The sequencing sample was made of PBMCs. These receptors came from a woman aged 18 to 35 in good health and CMV-seronegative.

DNA of the CDR3: TGTGCCAGCAGTGAAAATGGAGGGGGCGTTGGTGGCTACACCTTC. Translation: CASSENGGGVGGYTF. V usage is TRBV6-1 and J usage is TRBJ1-2; 7 bases fit TRBD1. Germline assignment: CDR1 MNHNS and CDR2 SASEGT. V dropped 2 bases and J dropped 7; count of bases not matched to a gene: 10. The CDR3 has 15 amino acids.

The chain uses TRBV9 and TRBJ1-4; 9 bases are a match to TRBD1. Trimming at V came to 4 bases and at J to 7 bases, leaving 8 bases not matched to a gene. In germline, CDR1 is SGDLS, CDR2 YYNGEE. The CDR3 sequence is 15 residues long. The CDR3 is CASSPRTGVGEKLFF. The CDR3 DNA reads as TGTGCCAGCAGCCCTCGGACAGGGGTAGGTGAAAAACTGTTTTTT.

The CDR3 reads CASSFGGEGLPTDTQYF. The CDR3 DNA follows: TGTGCCAGCAGTTTTGGCGGGGAAGGGCTACCCACAGATACGCAGTATTTT. The rearrangement links TRBV28 to TRBJ2-3; D perhaps matches TRBD2 (6 bases). Trimming removed 3 bases from V and 2 bases from J, with 18 bases in between. There are 17 residues in the CDR3. CDR1 is MDHEN, CDR2 SYDVKM, per germline.

As DNA, the CDR3 is TGTGCCTGGACGGGACAAAATAATTCACCCCTCCACTTT. This codes for CAWTGQNNSPLHF. The genes are TRBV30 and TRBJ1-6, with D perhaps TRBD1 (6 bases). Germline lookup yields CDR1 GTSNPN and CDR2 SVGIG (reference sequence). The CDR3 extends over 13 amino acids. Deletions cut 4 bases from V and 5 bases from J, with 9 bases between.

V gene TRBV19 combines with J gene TRBJ2-7; TRBD1 agrees at 9 bases. The CDR3 is 15 amino acids. CDR1 and CDR2 from the germline V gene are LNHDA and SQIVND (reference sequence). V shed 5 bases, J shed 0 bases, and the junction held 5 bases outside the gene matches. This CDR3 reads CASSAGTGRSYEQYV. The CDR3 DNA reads as TGTGCCAGTAGTGCCGGGACAGGGCGCTCCTACGAGCAGTACGTC.

The genes are TRBV9 and TRBJ1-1, with 7 bases matching TRBD1. The CDR3 totals 15 residues. Per germline, CDR1 SGDLS and CDR2 YYNGEE. The J segment lost 3 bases and the V segment lost 5 bases, leaving 10 bases of the junction unmatched. The DNA of the CDR3 is TGTGCCAGCAGTGAGACAGGGTATAGTGACACTGAAGCTTTCTTT. Protein: CASSETGYSDTEAFF.

J is TRBJ2-7 and V is TRBV11-2, with TRBD1 matching 9 bases. This CDR3 comprises 15 residues. Trimming at V came to 3 bases and at J to 1 base, leaving 4 bases not matched to a gene. The germline V gene has CDR1 SGHAT and CDR2 FQNNGV. In DNA, the CDR3 is TGTGCCAGCAGCTTTAGACAGGGGGGGTCCTACGAGCAGTACTTC. Its protein product is CASSFRQGGSYEQYF.

The J gene is TRBJ1-2, the V gene TRBV5-1, with 8 bases lining up with TRBD1. The CDR3 loop spans 12 amino acids. J was trimmed by 8 bases and V by 0 bases; bases with no gene match: 0. The germline gives CDR1 SGHRS, CDR2 YFSETQ. The CDR3 bases are TGCGCCAGCAGCTTGGGGGACAGGGGCTACACCTTC. Translated: CASSLGDRGYTF. Variable domain in full (rest from reference TRBV5-1 and TRBJ1-2): KAGVTQTPRYLIKTRGQQVTLSCSPISGHRSVSWYQQTPGQGLQFLFEYFSETQRNKGNFPGRFSGRQFSNSRSEMNVSTLELGDSALYLCASSLGDRGYTFGSGTRLTVV.

This chain links TRBV7-2 with TRBJ2-2; the match to TRBD2 covers 10 bases. The germline V gene has CDR1 SGHTA and CDR2 FQGNSA. V was clipped by 1 base and J by 7 bases; unmatched bases: 3. CDR3 size: 15 residues. In DNA form, the CDR3 reads TGTGCCAGCAGCTTAGTGGGACTAGCGTTCGGGGAGCTGTTTTTT. Protein sequence: CASSLVGLAFGELFF.

The rearrangement joins TRBV4-1 to TRBJ2-5; 8 positions match TRBD2. Germline CDR1 and CDR2: MGHRA and YSYEKL. The CDR3 has 16 amino acids. Germline trimming cut 4 bases from V and 5 bases from J; bases unmatched to any gene: 12. The CDR3 DNA follows: TGCGCCAGCAGCCCAGAATCGGGGGGGCCGGGGGAGACCCAGTACTTC. Its translation: CASSPESGGPGETQYF.

This chain joins TRBV29-1 and TRBJ1-2; 7 nucleotides align to TRBD1. CDR3 length: 14 amino acids. V lost 1 base, J lost 2 bases, and 4 bases stayed unmatched. Germline lookup yields CDR1 SQVTM and CDR2 ANQGSEA. The CDR3 DNA reads as TGCAGCGTTGAAGGGCAGGGGGTAAACTATGGCTACACCTTC. Protein sequence: CSVEGQGVNYGYTF.

This clone appeared a single time. V is TRBV29-1 and J is TRBJ1-2, with 7 bases aligning to TRBD1. The CDR3 spans 13 residues. V shed 1 base, J shed 8 bases, and the junction held 7 bases outside the gene matches. The germline CDR1 and CDR2 sequences are SQVTM and ANQGSEA. The CDR3 here is CSVEVVQGGGYTF. CDR3 DNA: TGCAGCGTTGAAGTGGTCCAGGGGGGCGGCTACACCTTC.

The chain links TRBV13 to TRBJ1-2; no reliable D call. V lost 3 bases and J lost 8, with 7 bases in between. The CDR3 runs 11 residues. Germline V gene sequence: CDR1 PRHDT, CDR2 FYEKMQ (reference sequence). The chain's CDR3 is CASSLGGGYTF. CDR3 bases: TGTGCCAGCAGCTTGGGAGGGGGCTACACCTTC.

The chain joins TRBV28 to TRBJ1-5, with 8 bases aligning to TRBD1. The ends lost 4 bases at V and 4 bases at J; junction bases unmatched: 6. There are 15 residues in the CDR3. In germline, CDR1 is MDHEN, CDR2 SYDVKM. The CDR3: CASSSGQGTNQPQHF. CDR3 nucleotide sequence: TGTGCCAGCAGTTCCGGACAGGGAACGAATCAGCCCCAGCATTTT.

V and J are TRBV27 and TRBJ2-1; D is possibly TRBD2 (7 bases). The CDR3 covers 17 residues. V was clipped by 0 bases and J by 4 bases, with 16 bases between them. CDR1 MNHEY and CDR2 SMNVEV come from the germline V gene (reference sequence). The CDR3 sequence is CASSLSSGGPLYNEQFF. In DNA, the CDR3 is TGTGCCAGCAGTTTATCGTCGGGGGGCCCCCTATACAATGAGCAGTTCTTC.

This chain uses TRBV18 with TRBJ1-1, with 7 bases aligning to TRBD1. The CDR3 is made up of 16 amino acids. The germline CDR1 and CDR2 sequences are KGHSH and LQKENI. J gave up 5 bases and V 0 bases, and 9 bases lay outside the gene matches. Written as DNA, the CDR3 is TGTGCCAGCTCACCACCTAAAGGCGGGACAGAAACTGAAGCTTTCTTT. It specifies CASSPPKGGTETEAFF.

This clone was found many times. This chain joins TRBV2 and TRBJ1-5; perhaps TRBD1 as D (5 bases). V dropped 7 bases and J dropped 7 bases, with 17 bases sitting between them. Germline V gene lookup returns CDR1 SNHLY and CDR2 FYNNEI. This CDR3 is built from 14 residues. The CDR3 region is CASNSWGVGQPQHF. CDR3 sequence (DNA): TGTGCCAGCAACAGCTGGGGGGTCGGCCAGCCCCAGCATTTT.

The V gene is TRBV5-1, the J gene TRBJ1-1, with no clear D. V was trimmed by 5 bases and J by 5 bases, leaving 19 bases between them. In germline, CDR1 is SGHRS, CDR2 YFSETQ. The CDR3 totals 15 residues. In DNA form, the CDR3 reads TGCGCCAGCAGGGCAGAGAGGGTGGGTATTACTGAAGCTTTCTTT. Translation gives CASRAERVGITEAFF.

The CDR3 region is CASSPGSQGRGGYTF. For the CDR3, the DNA is TGCGCCAGCAGCCCCGGATCACAGGGAAGAGGTGGCTACACCTTC. This chain uses TRBV4-3 with TRBJ1-2, with D possibly being TRBD1 (6 bases). The V gene's germline CDR1 is LGHNA and CDR2 YSLEER. The V and J ends lost 4 bases and 7 bases respectively, with 19 bases between them. The CDR3 length is 15 residues.

The genes are TRBV28 and TRBJ2-2; the D gene is possibly TRBD1 (7 bases). The CDR3 is 15 amino acids. Germline V gives CDR1 MDHEN, CDR2 SYDVKM. V lost 6 bases and J 4 bases, leaving 15 bases between the germline ends. The CDR3 loop is CASSSQGGGTGELFF. The CDR3 DNA is TGTGCCAGCAGCTCCCAGGGGGGCGGCACCGGGGAGCTGTTTTTT. Using reference TRBV28 and TRBJ2-2 for the parts outside the CDR3, the full variable domain is DVKVTQSSRYLVKRTGEKVFLECVQDMDHENMFWYRQDPGLGLRLIYFSYDVKMKEKGDIPEGYSVSREKKERFSLILESASTNQTSMYLCASSSQGGGTGELFFGEGSRLTVL.

The chain uses TRBV6-5 and TRBJ1-3; TRBD1 matches at 7 bases. V lost 2 bases, J lost 2 bases, and 6 bases stayed unmatched. Germline V gives CDR1 MNHEY, CDR2 SVGAGI. The CDR3 is 16 amino acids. The CDR3 loop reads CASSYNRGDPGNTIYF. In DNA form, the CDR3 reads TGTGCCAGCAGTTACAACAGGGGTGACCCTGGAAACACCATATATTTT.

This CDR3 is CASRVETYTGELFF. CDR3 nucleotide sequence: TGTGCCAGCAGAGTAGAGACATACACCGGGGAGCTGTTTTTT. The V gene is TRBV2, the J gene TRBJ2-2; D unclear. Germline lookup yields CDR1 SNHLY and CDR2 FYNNEI. With 6 bases removed from V and 3 bases from J, the gap between germline ends came to 11 bases. The CDR3 runs 14 residues.

The rearrangement uses TRBV27 and TRBJ1-6; 7 bases are a match to TRBD1. The CDR3 is 14 residues long. Trimming cost V 3 bases and J 6 bases; bases outside gene matches: 2. Germline CDR1 and CDR2: MNHEY and SMNVEV (reference sequence). Here the CDR3 reads CASSFDRANSPLHF. The CDR3 DNA sequence: TGTGCCAGCAGTTTCGACAGGGCTAATTCACCCCTCCACTTT.

In the case of this clone: One junction end disagrees with the germline gene, perhaps due to a read error. This chain joins TRBV7-7 and TRBJ2-5; 9 positions agree with TRBD2. Germline V gives CDR1 SSHAT, CDR2 FNYEAQ (reference sequence). The CDR3 length is 15 residues. DNA of the CDR3: TGTGCTAGCAGCTTAGCTGGGACTAGCAGTGAGACCCAGTACTTC. Protein: CASSLAGTSSETQYF.

The chain joins TRBV4-1 to TRBJ1-1, with 8 bases that match TRBD1. J lost 11 bases, V lost 0 bases, and 11 bases had no gene match. Germline loops: CDR1 MGHRA, CDR2 YSYEKL. The CDR3 spans 15 residues. CDR3 region: CASSQESRGLALAFF. The DNA for the CDR3 is TGCGCCAGCAGCCAAGAGTCCAGGGGGCTAGCCTTGGCTTTCTTT.

The rearrangement links TRBV15 to TRBJ2-1; TRBD2 is a possible D gene (5 bases). CDR1 and CDR2 from the germline V gene are LNHNV and YYDKDF (reference sequence). V was cut by 3 bases and J by 5 bases, with 11 bases left in between. The CDR3 contains 14 residues. CDR3 coding DNA: TGTGCCACCAGCAGTGGGCTAGCCAACAATGAGCAGTTCTTC. Translated, it gives CATSSGLANNEQFF.

The rearrangement joins TRBV4-1 to TRBJ1-1, with a tentative D call TRBD1 (5 bases). Trimming removed 3 bases at V and 1 base at J, with 15 bases between. This CDR3 region has 16 residues. Germline V lookup: CDR1 MGHRA, CDR2 YSYEKL. The CDR3 spells CASSHDRSNSNTEAFF. DNA of the CDR3: TGCGCCAGCAGCCACGACAGAAGCAATTCGAACACTGAAGCTTTCTTT.